The clone carrying this T cell receptor (delta chain) is judged medium-sized. This specimen belongs to a study of gamma-delta T cells after stem cell transplantation. TCRdb reanalysed the RT-PCR reads with CATT. The repertoire holds roughly 2,500 delta-chain clones, around 2.5% seen once, with around 17% in the top ten. Trimming took 0 bases from V and 0 from J; bases not matched to a gene: 7. The CDR3 runs to 17 residues. Per germline, CDR1 GEAIGNYY and CDR2 EKD. The source is a human donor. It is not recorded whose cells these are; they may come from a transplant donor. Sequenced input: gamma-delta T cells. V is TRDV2 and J is TRDJ1; 9 bases are a match to TRDD3. The CDR3 region has the DNA TGTGCCTGTGACACCCTACTGGGGGAGACCTACACCGATAAACTCATCTTT. It translates to CACDTLLGETYTDKLIF.